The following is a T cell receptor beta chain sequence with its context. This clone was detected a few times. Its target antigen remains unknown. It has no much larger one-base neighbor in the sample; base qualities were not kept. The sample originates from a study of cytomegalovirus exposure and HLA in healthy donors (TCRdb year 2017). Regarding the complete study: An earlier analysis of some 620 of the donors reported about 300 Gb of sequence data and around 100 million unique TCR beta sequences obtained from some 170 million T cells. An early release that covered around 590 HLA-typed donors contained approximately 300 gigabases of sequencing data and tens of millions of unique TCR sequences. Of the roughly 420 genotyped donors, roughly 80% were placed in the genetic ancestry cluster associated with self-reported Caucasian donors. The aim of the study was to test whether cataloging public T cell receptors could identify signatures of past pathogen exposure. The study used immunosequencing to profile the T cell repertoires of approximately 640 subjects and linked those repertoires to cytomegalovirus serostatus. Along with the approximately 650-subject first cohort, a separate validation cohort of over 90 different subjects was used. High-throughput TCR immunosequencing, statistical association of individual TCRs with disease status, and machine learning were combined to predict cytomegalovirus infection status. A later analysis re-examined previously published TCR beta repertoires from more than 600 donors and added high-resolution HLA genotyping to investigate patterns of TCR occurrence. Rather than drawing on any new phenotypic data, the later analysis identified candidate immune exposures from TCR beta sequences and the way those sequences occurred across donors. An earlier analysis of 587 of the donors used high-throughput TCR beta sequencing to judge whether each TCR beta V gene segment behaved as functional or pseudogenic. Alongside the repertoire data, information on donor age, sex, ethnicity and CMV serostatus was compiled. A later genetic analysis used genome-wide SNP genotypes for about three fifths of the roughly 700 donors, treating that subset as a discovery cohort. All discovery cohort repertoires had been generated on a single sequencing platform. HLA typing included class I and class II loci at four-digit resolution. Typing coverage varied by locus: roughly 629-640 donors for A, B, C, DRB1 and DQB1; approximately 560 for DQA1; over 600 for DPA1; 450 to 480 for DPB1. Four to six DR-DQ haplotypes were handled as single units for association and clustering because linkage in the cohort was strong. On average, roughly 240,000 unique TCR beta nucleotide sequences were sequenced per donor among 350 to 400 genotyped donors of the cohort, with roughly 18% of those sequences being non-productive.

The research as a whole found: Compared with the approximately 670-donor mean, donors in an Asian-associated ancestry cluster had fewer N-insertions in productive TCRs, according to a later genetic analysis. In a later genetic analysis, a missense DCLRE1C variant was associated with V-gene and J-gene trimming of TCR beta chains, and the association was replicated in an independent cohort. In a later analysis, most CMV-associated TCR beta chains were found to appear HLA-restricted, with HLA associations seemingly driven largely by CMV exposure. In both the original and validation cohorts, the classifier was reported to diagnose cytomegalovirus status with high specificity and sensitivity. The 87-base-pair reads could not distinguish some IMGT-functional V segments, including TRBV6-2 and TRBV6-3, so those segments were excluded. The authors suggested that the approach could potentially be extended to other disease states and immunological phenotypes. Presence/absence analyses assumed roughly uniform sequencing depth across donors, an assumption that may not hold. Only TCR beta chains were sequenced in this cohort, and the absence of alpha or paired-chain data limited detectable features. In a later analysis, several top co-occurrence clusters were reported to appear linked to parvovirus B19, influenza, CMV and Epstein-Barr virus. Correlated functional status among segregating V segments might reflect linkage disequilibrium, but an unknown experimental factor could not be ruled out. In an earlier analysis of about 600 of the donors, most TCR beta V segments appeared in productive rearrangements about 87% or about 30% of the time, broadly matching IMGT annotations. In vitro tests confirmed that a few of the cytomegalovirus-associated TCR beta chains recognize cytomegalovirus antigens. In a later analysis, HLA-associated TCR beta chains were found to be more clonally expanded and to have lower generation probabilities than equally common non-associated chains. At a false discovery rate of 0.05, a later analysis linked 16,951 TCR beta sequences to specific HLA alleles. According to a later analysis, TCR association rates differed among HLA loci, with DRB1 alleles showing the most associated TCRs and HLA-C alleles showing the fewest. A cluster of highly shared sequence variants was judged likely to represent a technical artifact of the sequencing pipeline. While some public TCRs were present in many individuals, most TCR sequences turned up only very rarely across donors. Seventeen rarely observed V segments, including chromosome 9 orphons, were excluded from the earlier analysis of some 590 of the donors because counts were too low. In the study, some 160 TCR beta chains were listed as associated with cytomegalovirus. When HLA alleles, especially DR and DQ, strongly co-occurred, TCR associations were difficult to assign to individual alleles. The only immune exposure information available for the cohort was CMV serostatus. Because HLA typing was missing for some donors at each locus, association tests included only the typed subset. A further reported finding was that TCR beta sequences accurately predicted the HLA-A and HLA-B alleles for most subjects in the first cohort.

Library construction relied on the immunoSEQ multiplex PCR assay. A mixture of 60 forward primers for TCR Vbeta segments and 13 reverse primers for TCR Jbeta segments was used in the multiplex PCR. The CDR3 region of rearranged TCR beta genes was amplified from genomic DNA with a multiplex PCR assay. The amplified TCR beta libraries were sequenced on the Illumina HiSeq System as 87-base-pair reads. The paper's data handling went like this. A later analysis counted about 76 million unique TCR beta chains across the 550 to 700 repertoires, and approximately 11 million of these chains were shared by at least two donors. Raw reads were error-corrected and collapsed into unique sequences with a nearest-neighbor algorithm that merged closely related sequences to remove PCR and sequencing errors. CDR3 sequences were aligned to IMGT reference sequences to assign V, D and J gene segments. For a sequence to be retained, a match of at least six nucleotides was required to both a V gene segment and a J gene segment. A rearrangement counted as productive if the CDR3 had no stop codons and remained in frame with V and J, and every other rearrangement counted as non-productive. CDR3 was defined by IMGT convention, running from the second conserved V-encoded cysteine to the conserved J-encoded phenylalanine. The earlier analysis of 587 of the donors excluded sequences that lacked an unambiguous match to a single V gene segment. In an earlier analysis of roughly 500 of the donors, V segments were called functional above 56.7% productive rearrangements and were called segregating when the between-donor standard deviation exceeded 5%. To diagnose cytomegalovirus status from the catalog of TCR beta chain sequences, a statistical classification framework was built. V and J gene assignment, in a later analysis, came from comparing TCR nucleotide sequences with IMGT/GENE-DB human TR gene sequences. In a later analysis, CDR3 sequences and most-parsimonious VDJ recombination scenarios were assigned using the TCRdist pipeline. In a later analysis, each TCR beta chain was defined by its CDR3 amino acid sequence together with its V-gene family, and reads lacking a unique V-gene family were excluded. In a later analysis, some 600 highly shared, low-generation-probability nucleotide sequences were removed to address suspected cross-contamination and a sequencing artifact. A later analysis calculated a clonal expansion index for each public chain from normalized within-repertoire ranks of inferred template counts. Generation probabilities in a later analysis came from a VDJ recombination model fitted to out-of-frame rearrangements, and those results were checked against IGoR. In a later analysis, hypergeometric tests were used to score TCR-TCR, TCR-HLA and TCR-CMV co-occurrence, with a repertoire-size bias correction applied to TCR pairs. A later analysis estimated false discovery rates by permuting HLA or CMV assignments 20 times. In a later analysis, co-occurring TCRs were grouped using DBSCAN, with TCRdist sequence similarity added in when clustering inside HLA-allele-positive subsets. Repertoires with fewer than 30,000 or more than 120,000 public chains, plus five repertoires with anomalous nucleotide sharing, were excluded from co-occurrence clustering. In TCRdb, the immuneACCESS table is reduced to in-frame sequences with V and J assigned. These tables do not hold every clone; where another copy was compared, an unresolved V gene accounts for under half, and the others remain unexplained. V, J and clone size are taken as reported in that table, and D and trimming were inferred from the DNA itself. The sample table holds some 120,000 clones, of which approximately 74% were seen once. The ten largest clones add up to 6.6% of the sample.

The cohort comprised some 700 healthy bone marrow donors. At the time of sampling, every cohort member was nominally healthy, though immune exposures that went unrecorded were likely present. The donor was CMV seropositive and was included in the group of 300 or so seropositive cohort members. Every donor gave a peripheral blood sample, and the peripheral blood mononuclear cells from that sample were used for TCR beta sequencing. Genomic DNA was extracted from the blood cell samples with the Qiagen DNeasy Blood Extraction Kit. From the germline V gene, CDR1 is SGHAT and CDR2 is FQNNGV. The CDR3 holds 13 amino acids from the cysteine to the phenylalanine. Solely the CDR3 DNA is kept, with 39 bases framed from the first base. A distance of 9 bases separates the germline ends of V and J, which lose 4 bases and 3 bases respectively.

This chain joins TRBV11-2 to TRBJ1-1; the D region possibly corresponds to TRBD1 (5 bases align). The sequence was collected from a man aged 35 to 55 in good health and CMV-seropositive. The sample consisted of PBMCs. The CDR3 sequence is CASSYDRDTEAFF. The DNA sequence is TGTGCCAGCAGCTATGACAGAGACACTGAAGCTTTCTTT.